The clone carrying this T cell receptor beta chain has at least ten counts. Its antigen is still unknown. These data are taken from a study of T cell repertoires in cytomegalovirus infection. About the research overall: TCR beta signatures that were public indicated CMV infection and matching HLA type.

Study-wide points: Ex vivo responses were dominated by HLA-C-restricted CMV-specific TCR beta clonotypes. Accumulated public TCR beta family frequency recognized individuals carrying CMV together with the relevant HLA.

TCRdb processed the reads anew with MiXCR; each CDR3 protein has one entry. The table has some 230,000 distinct CDR3 sequences, about 20% seen once. CDR3 length: 13 amino acids. Germline trimming cut 4 bases from V and 14 bases from J; bases unmatched to any gene: 8. The germline V gene encodes CDR1 SGHTA and CDR2 FQGNSA. The chain combines TRBV7-2 with TRBJ2-5; the match to TRBD2 covers 12 bases. The material sequenced was CD8+ T cells from PBMCs. The sequence was collected from a human donor in good health (CMV status not recorded). Some clones in this sample may be carry-over from other donors' samples. CDR3 protein: CASSSTSGGLRYF. CDR3 bases: TGTGCCAGCAGCTCTACTAGCGGGGGGCTACGATACTTC.